This T cell receptor (beta chain) is drawn from a study of T cell repertoires in cytomegalovirus infection. Study-wide background: CMV infection together with matching HLA type was indicated by public TCR beta signatures.

CDR3 size: 12 residues. Trimming removed 2 bases at V and 6 bases at J, with 8 bases between. The germline CDR1 and CDR2 sequences are KGHSH and LQKENI. TCRdb called the reads again in MiXCR, with one record for every CDR3 protein. The sample records 450,000 to 600,000 distinct CDR3 sequences, approximately 11% being singletons. This clonotype was observed many times. The TCR was taken from a human donor in good health (CMV status not recorded). Some clones in this sample may be carry-over from other donors' samples. The chain combines TRBV18 with TRBJ2-7; perhaps TRBD2 as D (6 bases). Sequenced input: PBMCs. CDR3 nucleotides: TGTGCCAGCTCACCAGGAGGGCCCGAGCAGTACTTC. It translates to CASSPGGPEQYF.